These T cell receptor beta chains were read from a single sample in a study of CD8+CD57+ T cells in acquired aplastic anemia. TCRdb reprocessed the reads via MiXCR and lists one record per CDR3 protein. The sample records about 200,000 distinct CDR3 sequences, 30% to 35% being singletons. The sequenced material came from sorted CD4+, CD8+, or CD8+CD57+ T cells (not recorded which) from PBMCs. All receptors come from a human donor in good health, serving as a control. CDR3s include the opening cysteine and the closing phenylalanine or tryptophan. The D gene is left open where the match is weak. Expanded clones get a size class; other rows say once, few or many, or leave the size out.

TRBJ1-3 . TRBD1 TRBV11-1 CACSPRGQTSGNTIYF TGTGCCTGCAGCCCCAGGGGACAGACCTCTGGAAACACCATATATTTT
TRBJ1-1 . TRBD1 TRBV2 CASKGTVMNTEAFF TGTGCCAGCAAGGGGACAGTCATGAACACTGAAGCTTTCTTT
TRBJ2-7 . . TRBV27 CASSPIRFPEGSYEQYF TGTGCCAGCAGCCCAATCCGGTTTCCGGAGGGCTCCTACGAGCAGTACTTC
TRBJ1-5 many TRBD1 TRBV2 CASSFQGDQPQHF TGTGCCAGCAGTTTCCAGGGGGATCAGCCCCAGCATTTT
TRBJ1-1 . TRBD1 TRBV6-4 CASSEGGTGATGIF TGTGCCAGCAGTGAAGGAGGGACAGGGGCGACGGGAATCTTT
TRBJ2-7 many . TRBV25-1 CASSEAGSSYEQYF TGTGCCAGCAGTGAAGCGGGGAGTTCCTACGAGCAGTACTTC
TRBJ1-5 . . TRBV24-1 CATSDKGGLSNQPQHF TGTGCCACCAGTGACAAGGGGGGTTTAAGCAATCAGCCCCAGCATTTT
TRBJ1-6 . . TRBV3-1 CASSQDYWTGSSYNSPLHF TGTGCCAGCAGCCAAGACTATTGGACGGGGAGCTCCTATAATTCACCCCTCCACTTT
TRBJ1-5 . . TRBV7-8 CASTREWGQPQHF TGTGCCAGCACCCGGGAATGGGGTCAGCCCCAGCATTTT
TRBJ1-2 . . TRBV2 CATSRWGEGYTF TGTGCGACTAGTCGGTGGGGTGAAGGCTACACCTTC
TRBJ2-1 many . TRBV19 CASSITRQGENEQFF TGTGCCAGTAGTATTACGAGGCAGGGTGAGAATGAGCAGTTCTTC
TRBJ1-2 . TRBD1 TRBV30 CAWSPQGGGYTF TGTGCCTGGAGCCCACAGGGGGGCGGCTACACCTTC
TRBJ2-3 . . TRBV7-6 CASSRDNPGDTQYF TGTGCCAGCAGCCGGGACAACCCGGGGGATACGCAGTATTTT
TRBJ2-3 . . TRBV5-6 CASSLYRARDTQYF TGTGCCAGCAGCTTGTACCGGGCTAGAGATACGCAGTATTTT
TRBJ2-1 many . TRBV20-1 CSARRTYDGSYNEQFF TGCAGTGCTAGGCGGACTTACGACGGATCTTACAATGAGCAGTTCTTC
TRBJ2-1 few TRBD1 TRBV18 CASSRQGNNEQFF TGTGCCAGCTCCCGACAGGGAAACAATGAGCAGTTCTTC
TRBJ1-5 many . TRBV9 CASSALAGGQPQHF TGTGCCAGCAGCGCCCTTGCAGGAGGTCAGCCCCAGCATTTT
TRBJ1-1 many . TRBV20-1 CSAIQTMNTEAFF TGCAGTGCCATCCAGACCATGAACACTGAAGCTTTCTTT
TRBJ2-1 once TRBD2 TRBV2 CASTLGRGAQQFF TGTGCCAGCACCCTGGGGCGGGGGGCTCAGCAGTTCTTC
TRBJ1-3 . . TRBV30 CAWNFAGTIYF TGTGCCTGGAATTTCGCGGGCACCATATATTTT
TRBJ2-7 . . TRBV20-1 CSARDSAGVSYEQYF TGCAGTGCTAGAGATTCGGCAGGCGTCTCCTACGAGCAGTACTTC
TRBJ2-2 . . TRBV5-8 CASSLWEEATGELFF TGTGCCAGCAGCTTGTGGGAGGAGGCAACCGGGGAGCTGTTTTTT
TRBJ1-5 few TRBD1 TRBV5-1 CASSSQGASNQPQHF TGCGCCAGCAGCTCCCAGGGGGCAAGCAATCAGCCCCAGCATTTT
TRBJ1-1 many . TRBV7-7 CASSPPGGTEAFF TGTGCCAGCAGCCCCCCGGGTGGGACTGAAGCTTTCTTT
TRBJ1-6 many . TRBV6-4 CASSDGREGSPLHF TGTGCCAGCAGTGACGGCAGGGAAGGTTCACCCCTCCACTTT
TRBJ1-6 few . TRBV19 CARRGGHGSLPKSPLHF TGTGCCAGGAGGGGGGGGCACGGGAGTCTCCCAAAGTCACCCCTCCACTTT
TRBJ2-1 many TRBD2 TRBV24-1 CATSDLSGTGNEQFF TGTGCCACCAGTGACCTTAGCGGGACCGGCAATGAGCAGTTCTTC
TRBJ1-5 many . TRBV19 CASSPPIGSNQPQHF TGTGCCAGTAGCCCCCCGATAGGGAGTAATCAGCCCCAGCATTTT
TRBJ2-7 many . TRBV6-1 CASSKSGMEQGHSYEQYF TGTGCCAGCAGCAAGAGCGGGATGGAACAGGGCCACTCCTACGAGCAGTACTTC
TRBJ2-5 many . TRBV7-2 CASTIKTGSETQYF TGTGCCAGCACGATTAAAACAGGGTCGGAGACCCAGTACTTC
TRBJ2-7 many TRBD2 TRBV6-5 CASVGAGVAREQYF TGTGCCAGCGTAGGGGCGGGAGTTGCTCGCGAGCAGTACTTC
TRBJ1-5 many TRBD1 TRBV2 CASSEQGADQPQHF TGTGCCAGCAGTGAACAGGGGGCGGATCAGCCCCAGCATTTT
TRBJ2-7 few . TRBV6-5 CASSYIRGSVYEQYF TGTGCCAGCAGTTACATTCGGGGGTCGGTCTACGAGCAGTACTTC
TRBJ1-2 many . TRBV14 CASSQRPNYGYTF TGTGCCAGCAGCCAGAGACCTAACTATGGCTACACCTTC
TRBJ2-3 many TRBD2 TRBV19 CASSRRTSGTTDTQYF TGTGCCAGTAGTAGGAGGACTAGCGGTACCACAGATACGCAGTATTTT
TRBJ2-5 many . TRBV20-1 CSASVRAQETQYF TGCAGTGCTAGTGTGCGGGCCCAAGAGACCCAGTACTTC
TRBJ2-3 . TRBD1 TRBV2 CASSGQGGGDTQYF TGTGCCAGCAGCGGACAGGGGGGCGGAGATACGCAGTATTTT
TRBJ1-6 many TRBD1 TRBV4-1 CASSHPTGGNSPLHF TGCGCCAGCAGCCACCCGACAGGGGGAAATTCACCCCTCCACTTT
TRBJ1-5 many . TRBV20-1 CSASWGGGSNQPQHF TGCAGTGCTAGCTGGGGAGGGGGAAGCAATCAGCCCCAGCATTTT
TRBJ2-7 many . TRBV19 CASSPDLSYEQYF TGTGCCAGTAGCCCGGACCTCTCCTACGAGCAGTACTTC
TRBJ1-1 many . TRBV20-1 CSASERTGKAFF TGCAGTGCTAGTGAACGGACGGGTAAAGCTTTCTTT
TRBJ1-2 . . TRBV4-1 CASSQPAGGFGYTF TGCGCCAGCAGCCAACCCGCCGGGGGCTTTGGCTACACCTTC
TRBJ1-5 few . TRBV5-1 CAGSLGRLRDQPQHF TGCGCCGGCAGCCTGGGACGGCTAAGAGATCAGCCCCAGCATTTT
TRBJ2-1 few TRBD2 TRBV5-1 CASSLAGGSSYNEQFF TGCGCCAGCAGCTTGGCCGGGGGGAGCTCCTACAATGAGCAGTTCTTC
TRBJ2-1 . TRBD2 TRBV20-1 CSVSSGGGGDEQFF TGCAGTGTTAGTTCCGGGGGGGGCGGTGATGAGCAGTTCTTC